This T cell receptor beta chain comes out of a study of radiation and T cells in renal cell carcinoma. Study overall: Nephrectomy followed 15 Gy stereotactic body radiation by 4 weeks.

Time point described: blood 2 weeks post-SBRT. Treatment specified: 15 Gy SBRT to primary tumor, nephrectomy 4 weeks later. Profiling relied on immunoSEQ multiplex PCR, and the TCRdb table lists in-frame clones only, not all of them. The sample contains around 130,000 clones, 88% of which appear only once. Regarding this clone: Its antigen is unknown.

Broader study findings: Baseline intratumoral clonotype presence is unknown without pretreatment biopsies. From baseline, blood top tumor clonotypes peaked at 2 weeks post-radiation.

From germline, CDR1 is SGHTA and CDR2 FQGNSA. This CDR3 comprises 14 residues. The ends were cut back, 7 bases at V and 2 bases at J, with 14 bases in the middle. V is TRBV7-2 and J is TRBJ1-1; perhaps TRBD1 as D (6 bases). This clonotype was sampled from a woman aged 70-85 years with renal cell carcinoma. Sequencing used blood, obtained from a patient whose treatment included radiotherapy and nephrectomy. CDR3 bases: TGTGCCAGCATCGACCGGGGGCACAACACTGAAGCTTTCTTT. Translated: CASIDRGHNTEAFF.